The rows below give T cell receptor beta chains drawn from one sample of a study of chemoradiotherapy in HPV16-positive cancers. Measured with immunoSEQ multiplex PCR; TCRdb has only the in-frame clones, and not every one. Altogether 20,000 to 30,000 clones are present, 94% being singletons, with the ten largest covering over 2.5%. This material was obtained from a patient who underwent chemoradiotherapy. These receptors were taken from a human donor with HPV-associated anogenital cancer. CDR3s include the opening cysteine and the closing phenylalanine or tryptophan. The order of the fields is J gene, V gene, CDR3 length, CDR3 protein.

>TRBJ2-2|TRBV7-2|14
CASSLAGGVRELFF
>TRBJ1-2|TRBV30|13
CAWRRRGNYGYTF
>TRBJ1-5|TRBV5-7|17
CAKLGSPLRYSNQPQHF
>TRBJ2-2|TRBV4-3|14
CASSRKQGAGELFF
>TRBJ2-1|TRBV7-3|15
CASRITGTDYNEQFF
>TRBJ1-1|TRBV20-1|11
CSAEQGGEAFF
>TRBJ1-1|TRBV6-5|13
CASSYSYDTEAFF
>TRBJ2-5|TRBV7-2|14
CASSLQGGRQTQYF
>TRBJ1-6|TRBV5-1|15
CASSSQGVGNSPLHF
>TRBJ1-5|TRBV19|14
CASSITGSRQPQHF
>TRBJ2-7|TRBV6-1|15
CASSEQTSGKSGQYF